The 27 T cell receptor beta chains given below trace back to one sample, sequenced in a study of Graves' ophthalmopathy and Graves' hyperthyroidism. Amplified TCR beta CDR3 regions were obtained using RNA transcripts as template. Second-round multiplex PCR came after a first-round RT-PCR that employed HTBI primers. TCRdb processed the multiplex PCR reads anew with MiXCR; each CDR3 protein has one entry. Among more than 1,000,000 distinct CDR3 sequences, about 40% were seen once, and the ten largest hold roughly 11%. Material: peripheral blood or thyroid tissue (not recorded which). The receptors here all came from an adult man with Graves' hyperthyroidism.

This clonotype was counted at least ten times. The rearrangement uses TRBV7-7 and TRBJ1-1; the match to TRBD1 covers 10 bases. This CDR3 is built from 18 residues. Germline V CDR1 and CDR2: SSHAT, FNYEAQ (reference sequence). Losses at the gene ends were 5 bases for V and 0 bases for J; bases not matched to a gene: 12. The CDR3 protein is CASSQGQGWGLMNTEAFF. In DNA form, the CDR3 reads TGTGCCAGCAGCCAGGGACAGGGGTGGGGACTTATGAACACTGAAGCTTTCTTT.

In its sample, this clonotype was seen many times. The rearrangement uses TRBV7-2 and TRBJ2-7, with 8 bases aligning to TRBD2. CDR1 SGHTA and CDR2 FQGNSA come from the germline V gene. Unmatched junction bases numbered 7, after V lost 5 bases and J lost 4 bases. This CDR3 is built from 14 residues. Here the CDR3 reads CASSPGGGDYEQYF. The CDR3 nucleotides are TGTGCCAGCAGCCCCGGGGGGGGCGATTACGAGCAGTACTTC.

A few counts support this clonotype. The rearrangement uses TRBV7-3 and TRBJ2-2, with D tentatively TRBD2 (6 bases). V lost 5 bases, J lost 4 bases, and 17 bases lay in between. The CDR3 totals 16 residues. Germline CDR1 SGHTA, CDR2 FQGTGA. The CDR3 DNA follows: TGTGCCAGCAGCCAAGGCGTTCTCGGGGGCACCGGGGAGCTGTTTTTT. Encoded protein: CASSQGVLGGTGELFF.

About this clonotype itself: One end of the junction does not line up with germline, which may come from a read error. The chain uses TRBV10-3 and TRBJ1-5, with a possible D match to TRBD1 (6 bases). Germline CDR1 and CDR2: ENHRY and SYGVKD. The CDR3 is made up of 14 amino acids. The CDR3 sequence is CASSEKGGWQPQHF. For the CDR3, the DNA is TGTGCCAGCAGTGAAAAGGGGGGCTGGCAGCCCCAGCATTTT.

A remark on this clonotype: This may arise from a read error, as a much more abundant clone is one base away. The V and J genes are TRBV7-2 and TRBJ2-7, with 9 bases aligning to TRBD1. CDR1 is SGHTA, CDR2 FQGNSA, per germline. Trimming at V came to 4 bases and at J to 8 bases, leaving 18 bases not matched to a gene. This CDR3 region has 17 residues. CDR3 nucleotide sequence: TGTGCCAGCAGCTCACTCTTACTCCGGGACAGGGAACGCAAGCAGTACTTC. Translated, it gives CASSSLLLRDRERKQYF.

The sample holds many counts of this clonotype. This sequence joins TRBV7-9 and TRBJ2-2; D is undetermined. The V and J ends lost 1 base and 3 bases respectively, with 6 bases between them. Germline CDR1 is SEHNR and CDR2 is FQNEAQ (reference sequence). The CDR3 sequence is 14 residues long. In DNA form, the CDR3 reads TGTGCCAGCAGCTTAGAACTATACACCGGGGAGCTGTTTTTT. It encodes CASSLELYTGELFF.

V and J are TRBV6-5 and TRBJ2-7; D may correspond to TRBD1 or TRBD2 (5 bases each). This CDR3 region has 13 residues. Germline-derived CDR1 and CDR2 are MNHEY and SVGAGI. Trimming pared 6 bases from V and 4 bases from J, leaving 13 bases between. The CDR3 reads CASRREGRYEQYF. CDR3 DNA: TGTGCCAGCAGACGAGAGGGACGGTACGAGCAGTACTTC.

V gene TRBV7-8 combines with J gene TRBJ1-5, with 10 positions matching TRBD1. CDR3 length equals 20 residues. Germline loops: CDR1 SGHVS, CDR2 FQNEAQ. V gave up 6 bases and J gave up 9 bases; unmatched junction bases: 26. The CDR3 coding sequence is TGTGCCAGCAGAGACTCCCTTTGGGGACAGGGACAGGGGCCTGGATGGCCCCAGCATTTT. Protein: CASRDSLWGQGQGPGWPQHF.

This clonotype was counted ten times or more. The J gene is TRBJ2-7, the V gene TRBV19, with 9 bases lining up with TRBD2. Per the germline V gene, CDR1 is LNHDA and CDR2 is SQIVND (reference sequence). The CDR3 covers 13 residues. Trimming cost V 5 bases and J 6 bases; bases outside gene matches: 5. The CDR3 spells CASSPGLASEQYF. In DNA, the CDR3 is TGTGCCAGTAGTCCAGGACTAGCGTCCGAGCAGTACTTC.

This clonotype was detected many times. The V gene is TRBV12-3 or TRBV12-4, the J gene TRBJ1-1; D gene ambiguous. This CDR3 has 11 amino acids. V lost 2 bases, J lost 6 bases, and 4 bases lay in between. CDR3 in amino acids: CASSLTAEAFF. Written as DNA, the CDR3 is TGTGCCAGCAGTTTAACCGCTGAAGCTTTCTTT.

This clonotype has only one observation. This chain connects TRBV29-1 to TRBJ2-7; 9 positions match TRBD2. The J call is in doubt because the DNA end fits TRBJ2-1 better. The CDR3 is 14 amino acids. CDR1 is SQVTM, CDR2 ANQGSEA, per germline. The CDR3 here is CSGATWVAGDEQFF. As DNA, the CDR3 is TGCAGCGGGGCGACTTGGGTAGCGGGAGATGAGCAGTTCTTC.

This clonotype was detected only a few times. A read error may explain this, as a much larger clone is one base away. The conserved closing phenylalanine or tryptophan is absent in this CDR3, likely reflecting a read error. V is TRBV9 and J is TRBJ1-2; no clear D gene. Germline CDR1 reads SGDLS; CDR2 reads YYNGEE. The CDR3 totals 12 residues. V dropped 0 bases and J dropped 8 bases, with 8 bases sitting between them. The CDR3, as DNA: TGTGCCAGCAGCGTAGGTCCCTGGGGCTACACCCTC. As protein: CASSVGPWGYTL.

This clonotype was recorded a few times. The rearrangement links TRBV9 to TRBJ2-5; 8 bases are shared with TRBD2. V lost 4 bases and J lost 4; bases outside the gene matches: 12. The CDR3 sequence is 16 residues long. Looked up from germline, CDR1 is SGDLS and CDR2 is YYNGEE. The CDR3 is CASSSGGAILSETQYF. The CDR3 nucleotides are TGTGCCAGCAGCTCGGGAGGGGCCATCTTATCAGAGACCCAGTACTTC.

CDR3 sequence: CASSSTGPLLQTQYF. CDR3 coding DNA: TGTGCCAGCAGCTCGACAGGGCCCCTCCTCCAGACCCAGTACTTC. This chain joins TRBV7-7 and TRBJ2-5, with 7 bases lining up with TRBD1. V dropped 4 bases and J dropped 6; count of bases not matched to a gene: 11. CDR1 SSHAT and CDR2 FNYEAQ come from the germline V gene (reference sequence). This CDR3 is built from 15 residues.

In its sample, this clonotype was seen a few times. This chain uses TRBV7-2 with TRBJ1-6; D remains ambiguous. CDR3 size: 17 residues. Trimming removed 5 bases from V and 5 bases from J, with 19 bases in between. The germline gives CDR1 SGHTA, CDR2 FQGNSA. The CDR3 DNA is TGTGCCAGCAGCACCCCTCCGGGTGGAAAGGATAATTCACCCCTCCACTTT. Protein: CASSTPPGGKDNSPLHF.

V and J are TRBV20-1 and TRBJ1-5; D is undetermined. CDR1 is DFQATT and CDR2 is SNEGSKA in the germline V gene (reference sequence). The CDR3 sequence is 15 residues long. V lost 0 bases and J lost 6, with 15 bases in between. The CDR3, as DNA: TGCAGTGCTAGAGATCTTGGCTGGGAGGGTCAGCCCCAGCATTTT. Protein: CSARDLGWEGQPQHF.

The chain joins TRBV14 to TRBJ2-7, with a weak D call TRBD1 (5 bases). The CDR3 sequence is 17 residues long. Germline assignment: CDR1 SGHDN and CDR2 FVKESK. V lost 0 bases and J lost 0, with 15 bases in between. The CDR3 loop reads CASSQDVHARDSYEQYF. Written as DNA, the CDR3 is TGTGCCAGCAGCCAAGATGTACACGCCAGGGACTCCTACGAGCAGTACTTC. The complete variable domain, with remaining parts taken from reference TRBV14 and TRBJ2-7, reads EAGVTQFPSHSVIEKGQTVTLRCDPISGHDNLYWYRRVMGKEIKFLLHFVKESKQDESGMPNNRFLAERTGGTYSTLKVQPAELEDSGVYFCASSQDVHARDSYEQYFGPGTRLTVT.

The chain couples TRBV29-1 to TRBJ2-7; tentatively, D is TRBD1 (5 bases). This CDR3 is 15 amino acids long. Germline V gene data show CDR1 as SQVTM and CDR2 as ANQGSEA. V was pared by 0 bases and J by 0 bases, with 12 bases between. CDR3 nucleotides: TGCAGCGTTGAAGATCGACAGTCCTCCTCCTACGAGCAGTACTTC. Its translation: CSVEDRQSSSYEQYF.

This clonotype was seen at least ten times. The chain combines TRBV12-3 or TRBV12-4 with TRBJ1-1, with D hard to call. This CDR3 has 11 residues. V lost 3 bases and J lost 6, with 5 bases in between. CDR3 bases: TGTGCCAGCAGTTTTAGGGCTGAAGCTTTCTTT. It codes for CASSFRAEAFF.

The chain joins TRBV18 to TRBJ2-5; 7 bases are shared with TRBD1. CDR3 length equals 13 residues. The junction had 4 bases not matched to a gene; V was cut back by 7 bases and J by 2 bases. Germline V gene lookup returns CDR1 KGHSH and CDR2 LQKENI. In DNA form, the CDR3 reads TGTGCCAGCTTAGGACAGGAGCAAGAGACCCAGTACTTC. Protein: CASLGQEQETQYF.

There are many counts of this clonotype. The chain links TRBV29-1 to TRBJ1-2; D possibly corresponds to TRBD1 (5 bases). This CDR3 comprises 15 residues. Trimming took 4 bases from V and 4 from J, leaving 19 bases between them. Per the germline V gene, CDR1 is SQVTM and CDR2 is ANQGSEA. CDR3 nucleotide sequence: TGCAGCGTTGGATGGGGGGACCCCTCGGTCTATGGCTACACCTTC. Translated, it gives CSVGWGDPSVYGYTF. Using reference TRBV29-1 and TRBJ1-2 for the parts outside the CDR3, the full variable domain is SAVISQKPSRDICQRGTSLTIQCQVDSQVTMMFWYRQQPGQSLTLIATANQGSEATYESGFVIDKFPISRPNLTFSTLTVSNMSPEDSSIYLCSVGWGDPSVYGYTFGSGTRLTVV.

This clonotype was seen more than once but under ten times. CDR3 coding DNA: TGTGCCAGCACCGCGGGAGCAGCAGATACGCAGTATTTT. This gives the protein CASTAGAADTQYF. The chain has TRBV12-3 or TRBV12-4 and TRBJ2-3; TRBD2 matches 7 bases. V lost 7 bases and J lost 4; bases outside the gene matches: 5. There are 13 residues in the CDR3.

This clonotype came up a few times. The V gene is TRBV27, the J gene TRBJ1-5; 9 nucleotides line up with TRBD1. Germline V CDR1 and CDR2: MNHEY, SMNVEV (reference sequence). The CDR3 is made up of 14 amino acids. Losses at the gene ends were 5 bases for V and 7 bases for J; bases not matched to a gene: 6. The CDR3 loop is CASSTHRGHQPQHF. In DNA form, the CDR3 reads TGTGCCAGCAGTACACACAGGGGGCACCAGCCCCAGCATTTT.

Ten or more counts support this clonotype. The chain recombines TRBV7-8 with TRBJ2-7; D perhaps matches TRBD2 (5 bases). Germline V gene sequence: CDR1 SGHVS, CDR2 FQNEAQ. V lost 3 bases to trimming and J lost 0 bases, with 12 bases between them. The CDR3 has 15 amino acids. The DNA of the CDR3 is TGTGCCAGCAGCTTGGAGGACCGACCCTCCTACGAGCAGTACTTC. Translated, it gives CASSLEDRPSYEQYF.

The rearrangement uses TRBV7-8 and TRBJ2-5; D perhaps matches TRBD2 (5 bases). The V end lost 7 bases, the J end lost 1 base, and 13 bases lay between the germline ends. This CDR3 is 14 amino acids long. Per the germline V gene, CDR1 is SGHVS and CDR2 is FQNEAQ. The DNA for the CDR3 is TGTGCCAGCACCAAAGGGAGATTCCAAGAGACCCAGTACTTC. Amino acids: CASTKGRFQETQYF.

V and J are TRBV20-1 and TRBJ2-7, with D possibly TRBD2 on 6 matching bases. This CDR3 spans 15 amino acids. Germline CDR1 DFQATT, CDR2 SNEGSKA (reference sequence). Deletions cut 5 bases from V and 0 bases from J, with 17 bases between. Here the CDR3 DNA reads TGCAGTGCTCGGGGGAAGACCGGCGGCTCCTACGAGCAGTACTTC. It translates to CSARGKTGGSYEQYF.

The chain is built from TRBV20-1 and TRBJ2-7; D gene uncertain. Deletions cut 2 bases from V and 5 bases from J, with 13 bases between. In germline, CDR1 is DFQATT, CDR2 SNEGSKA (reference sequence). The CDR3 extends over 13 amino acids. The CDR3: CSARPHRYHEQYF. CDR3 nucleotide sequence: TGCAGTGCTAGACCCCACCGCTACCACGAGCAGTACTTC.